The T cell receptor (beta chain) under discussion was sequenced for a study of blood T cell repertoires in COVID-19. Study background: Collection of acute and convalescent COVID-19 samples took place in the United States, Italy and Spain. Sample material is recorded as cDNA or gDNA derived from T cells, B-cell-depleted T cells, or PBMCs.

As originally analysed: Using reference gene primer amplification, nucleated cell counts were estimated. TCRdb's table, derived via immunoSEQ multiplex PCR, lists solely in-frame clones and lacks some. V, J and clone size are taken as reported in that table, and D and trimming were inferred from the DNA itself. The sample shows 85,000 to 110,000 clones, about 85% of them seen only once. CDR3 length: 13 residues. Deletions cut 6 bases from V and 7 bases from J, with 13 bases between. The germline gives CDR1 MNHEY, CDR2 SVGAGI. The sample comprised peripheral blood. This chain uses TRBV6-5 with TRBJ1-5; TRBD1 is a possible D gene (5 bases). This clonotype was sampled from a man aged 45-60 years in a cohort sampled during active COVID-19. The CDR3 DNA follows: TGTGCCAGCAGCTTAGACAGAAGGCAGCCCCAGCATTTT. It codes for CASSLDRRQPQHF.